This T cell receptor (beta chain) was identified during a study of blood T cell repertoires in COVID-19. The repertoire was sequenced with immunoSEQ multiplex PCR; TCRdb's copy has only in-frame clones and lacks some. The profile shows approximately 220,000 clones, 83% of them singletons. This receptor was identified in a woman between 40 and 55 years old who had been exposed to COVID-19. The sequencing sample was made of PBMCs or T cells enriched from blood (not recorded which).

The CDR3 DNA follows: TGTGCCAGCCGGGGACAGTCTTATTCACCCCTCCACTTT. This gives the protein CASRGQSYSPLHF. The chain combines TRBV12-3 or TRBV12-4 with TRBJ1-6; 7 bases line up with TRBD1. V lost 8 bases, J lost 8 bases, and 6 bases stayed unmatched. This CDR3 has 13 residues.